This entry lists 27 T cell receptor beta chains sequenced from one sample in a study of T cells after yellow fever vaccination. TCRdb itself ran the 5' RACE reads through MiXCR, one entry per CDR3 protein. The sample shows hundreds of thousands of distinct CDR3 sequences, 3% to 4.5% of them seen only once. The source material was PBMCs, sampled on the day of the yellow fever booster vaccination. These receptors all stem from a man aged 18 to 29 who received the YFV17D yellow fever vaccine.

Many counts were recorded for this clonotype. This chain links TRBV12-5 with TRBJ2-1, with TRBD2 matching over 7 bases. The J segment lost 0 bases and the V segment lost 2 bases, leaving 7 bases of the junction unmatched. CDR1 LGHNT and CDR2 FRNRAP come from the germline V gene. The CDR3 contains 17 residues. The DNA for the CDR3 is TGTGCTAGTGGTTTGAGACTAGCAGTTGGCTCCTACAATGAGCAGTTCTTC. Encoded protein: CASGLRLAVGSYNEQFF.

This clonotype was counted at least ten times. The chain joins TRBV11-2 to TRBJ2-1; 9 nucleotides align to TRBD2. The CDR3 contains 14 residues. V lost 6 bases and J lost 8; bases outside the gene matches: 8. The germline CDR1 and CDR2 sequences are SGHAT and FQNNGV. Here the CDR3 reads CASSAGGPRDEQFF. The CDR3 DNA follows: TGTGCCAGCAGTGCGGGGGGGCCTAGGGATGAGCAGTTCTTC.

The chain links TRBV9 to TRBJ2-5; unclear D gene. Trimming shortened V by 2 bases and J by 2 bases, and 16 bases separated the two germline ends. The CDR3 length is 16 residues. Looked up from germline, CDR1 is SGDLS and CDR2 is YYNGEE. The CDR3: CASSVDSAESQETQYF. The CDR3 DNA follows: TGTGCCAGCAGCGTTGACTCGGCTGAAAGTCAAGAGACCCAGTACTTC.

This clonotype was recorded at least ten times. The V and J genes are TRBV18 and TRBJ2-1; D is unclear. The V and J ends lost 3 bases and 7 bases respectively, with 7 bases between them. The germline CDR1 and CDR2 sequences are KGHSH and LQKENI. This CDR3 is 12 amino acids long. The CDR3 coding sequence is TGTGCCAGCTCACCTGAATTTAATGAGCAGTTCTTC. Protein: CASSPEFNEQFF.

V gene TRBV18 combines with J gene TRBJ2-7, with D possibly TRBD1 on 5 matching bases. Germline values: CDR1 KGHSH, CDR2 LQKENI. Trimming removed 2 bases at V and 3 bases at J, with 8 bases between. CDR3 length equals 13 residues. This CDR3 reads CASSPGAGYEQYF. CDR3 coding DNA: TGTGCCAGCTCACCAGGGGCCGGCTACGAGCAGTACTTC.

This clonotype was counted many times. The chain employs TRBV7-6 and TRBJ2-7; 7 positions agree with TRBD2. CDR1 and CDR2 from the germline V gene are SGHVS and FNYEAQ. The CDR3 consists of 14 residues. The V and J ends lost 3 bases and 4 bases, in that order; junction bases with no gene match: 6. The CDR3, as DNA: TGTGCCAGCAGCTTCGGCGGGGGAGGATACGAGCAGTACGTC. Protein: CASSFGGGGYEQYV.

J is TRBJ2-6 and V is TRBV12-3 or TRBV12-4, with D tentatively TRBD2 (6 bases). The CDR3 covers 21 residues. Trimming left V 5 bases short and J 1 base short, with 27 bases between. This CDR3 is CASSDSSPVPFGGSGANVLTF. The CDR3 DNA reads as TGTGCCAGCAGTGATAGTAGCCCTGTGCCATTTGGGGGGTCTGGGGCCAACGTCCTGACTTTC.

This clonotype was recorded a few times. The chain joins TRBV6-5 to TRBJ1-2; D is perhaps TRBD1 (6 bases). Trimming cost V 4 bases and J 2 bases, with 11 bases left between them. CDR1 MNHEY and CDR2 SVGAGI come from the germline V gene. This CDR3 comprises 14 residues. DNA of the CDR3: TGTGCCAGCAGTTCCTGGGACAACAACTATGGCTACACCTTC. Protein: CASSSWDNNYGYTF.

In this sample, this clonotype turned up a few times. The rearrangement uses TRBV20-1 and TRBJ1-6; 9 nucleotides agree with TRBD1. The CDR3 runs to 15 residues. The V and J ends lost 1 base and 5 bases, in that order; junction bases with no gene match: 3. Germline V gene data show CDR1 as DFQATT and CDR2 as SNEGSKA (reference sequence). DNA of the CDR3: TGCAGTGCTAGAGCTGGGACAGGGAATAATTCACCCCTCCACTTT. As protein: CSARAGTGNNSPLHF.

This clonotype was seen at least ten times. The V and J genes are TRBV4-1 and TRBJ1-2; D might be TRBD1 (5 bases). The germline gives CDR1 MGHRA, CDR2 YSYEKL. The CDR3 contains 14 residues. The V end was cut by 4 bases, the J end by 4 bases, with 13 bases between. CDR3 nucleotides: TGCGCCAGCAGCCTCTTTCAGGGCTCCTATGGCTACACCTTC. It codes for CASSLFQGSYGYTF.

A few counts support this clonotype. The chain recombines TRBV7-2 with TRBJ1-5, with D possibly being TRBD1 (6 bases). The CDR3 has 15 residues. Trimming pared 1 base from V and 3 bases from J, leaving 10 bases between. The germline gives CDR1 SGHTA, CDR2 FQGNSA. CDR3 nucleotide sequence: TGTGCCAGCAGCTTAGACGGGACAATCAATCAGCCCCAGCATTTT. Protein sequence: CASSLDGTINQPQHF. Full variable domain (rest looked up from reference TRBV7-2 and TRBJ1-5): GAGVSQSPSNKVTEKGKDVELRCDPISGHTALYWYRQSLGQGLEFLIYFQGNSAPDKSGLPSDRFSAERTGGSVSTLTIQRTQQEDSAVYLCASSLDGTINQPQHFGDGTRLSIL.

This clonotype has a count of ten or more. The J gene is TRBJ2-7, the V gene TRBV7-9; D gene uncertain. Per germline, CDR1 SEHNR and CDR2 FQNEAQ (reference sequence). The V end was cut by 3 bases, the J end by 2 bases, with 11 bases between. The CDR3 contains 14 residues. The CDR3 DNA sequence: TGTGCCAGCAGCTTTACAGAGTCAACCTACGAGCAGTACGTC. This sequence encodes CASSFTESTYEQYV.

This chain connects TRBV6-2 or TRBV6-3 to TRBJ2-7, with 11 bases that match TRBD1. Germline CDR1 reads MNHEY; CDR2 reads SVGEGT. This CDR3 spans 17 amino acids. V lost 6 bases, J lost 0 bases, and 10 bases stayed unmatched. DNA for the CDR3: TGTGCCAGCAGCCAAGGTCCGGGACAGGGGGACTCCTACGAGCAGTACTTC. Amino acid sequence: CASSQGPGQGDSYEQYF.

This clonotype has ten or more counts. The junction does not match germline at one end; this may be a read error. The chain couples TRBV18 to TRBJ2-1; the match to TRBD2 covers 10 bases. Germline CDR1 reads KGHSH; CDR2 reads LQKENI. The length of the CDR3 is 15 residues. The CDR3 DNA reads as TGTGCCAGCTCCCCACTAGCGGGGAACTACAATGAGCAGTTCTTC. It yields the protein CASSPLAGNYNEQFF.

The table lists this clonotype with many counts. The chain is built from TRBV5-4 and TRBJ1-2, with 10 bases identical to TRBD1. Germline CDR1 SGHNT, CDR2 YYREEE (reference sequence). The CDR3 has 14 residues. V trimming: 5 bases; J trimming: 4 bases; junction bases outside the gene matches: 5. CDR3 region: CASRTGTGVYGYTF. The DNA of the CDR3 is TGTGCCAGCAGAACCGGGACAGGGGTCTATGGCTACACCTTC.

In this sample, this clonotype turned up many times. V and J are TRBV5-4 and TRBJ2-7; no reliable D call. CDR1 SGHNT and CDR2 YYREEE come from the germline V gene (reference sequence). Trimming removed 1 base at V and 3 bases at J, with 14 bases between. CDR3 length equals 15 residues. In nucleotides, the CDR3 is TGTGCCAGCAGCTTGAACTTCAATGGCATCTACGAGCAGTACTTC. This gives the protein CASSLNFNGIYEQYF. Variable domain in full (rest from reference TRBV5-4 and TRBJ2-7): ETGVTQSPTHLIKTRGQQVTLRCSSQSGHNTVSWYQQALGQGPQFIFQYYREEENGRGNFPPRFSGLQFPNYSSELNVNALELDDSALYLCASSLNFNGIYEQYFGPGTRLTVT.

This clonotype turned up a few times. The CDR3 DNA follows: TGTGCCAGCAGCCCGAGTAGCGCCCCGGACATTCAGTACTTC. Its protein product is CASSPSSAPDIQYF. V and J are TRBV7-9 and TRBJ2-4; a weak D match, TRBD2 (5 bases). The germline V and J ends were trimmed by 5 bases and 8 bases, with 16 bases remaining between them. Germline V lookup: CDR1 SEHNR, CDR2 FQNEAQ (reference sequence). The CDR3 loop spans 14 amino acids.

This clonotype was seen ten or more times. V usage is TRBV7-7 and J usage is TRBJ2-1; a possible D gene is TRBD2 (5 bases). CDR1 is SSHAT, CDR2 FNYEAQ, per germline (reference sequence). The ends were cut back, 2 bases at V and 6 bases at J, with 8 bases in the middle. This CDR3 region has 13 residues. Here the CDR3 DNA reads TGTGCCAGCAGCTTATCTGAGGGCAATGAGCAGTTCTTC. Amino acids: CASSLSEGNEQFF.

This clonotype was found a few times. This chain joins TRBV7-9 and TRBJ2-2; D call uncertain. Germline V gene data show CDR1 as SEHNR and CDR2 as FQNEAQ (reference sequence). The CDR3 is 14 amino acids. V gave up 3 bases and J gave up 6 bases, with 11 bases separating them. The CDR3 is CASSFVRPAGELFF. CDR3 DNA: TGTGCCAGCAGCTTCGTCAGGCCCGCCGGGGAGCTGTTTTTT.

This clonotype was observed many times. The chain's CDR3 is CASSQDGSSGANVLTF. Here the CDR3 DNA reads TGCGCCAGCAGCCAAGATGGCAGCTCTGGGGCCAACGTCCTGACTTTC. V usage is TRBV4-3 and J usage is TRBJ2-6; D unclear. This CDR3 has 16 amino acids. Trimming left V 0 bases short and J 0 bases short, with 6 bases between. Germline loops: CDR1 LGHNA, CDR2 YSLEER.

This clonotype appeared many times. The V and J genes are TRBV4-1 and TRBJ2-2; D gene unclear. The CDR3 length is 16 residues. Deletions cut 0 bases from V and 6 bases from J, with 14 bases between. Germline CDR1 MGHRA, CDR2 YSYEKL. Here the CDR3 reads CASSQEIRTSAGELFF. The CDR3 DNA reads TGCGCCAGCAGCCAAGAAATTAGGACCTCAGCCGGGGAGCTGTTTTTT.

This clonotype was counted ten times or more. CDR3: CATELFGNTEAFF. The DNA for the CDR3 is TGTGCCACCGAGCTTTTCGGGAACACTGAAGCTTTCTTT. The chain recombines TRBV28 with TRBJ1-1, with unresolved D. Germline assignment: CDR1 MDHEN and CDR2 SYDVKM. V was clipped by 10 bases and J by 1 base, with 13 bases between them. CDR3 length: 13 amino acids.

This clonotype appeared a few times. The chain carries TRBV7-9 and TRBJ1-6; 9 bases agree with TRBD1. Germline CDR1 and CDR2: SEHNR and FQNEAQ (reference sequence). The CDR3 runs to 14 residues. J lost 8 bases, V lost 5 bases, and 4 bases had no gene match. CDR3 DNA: TGTGCCAGCAGCGGGTGGACAGGGGATTCACCCCTCCACTTT. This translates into CASSGWTGDSPLHF.

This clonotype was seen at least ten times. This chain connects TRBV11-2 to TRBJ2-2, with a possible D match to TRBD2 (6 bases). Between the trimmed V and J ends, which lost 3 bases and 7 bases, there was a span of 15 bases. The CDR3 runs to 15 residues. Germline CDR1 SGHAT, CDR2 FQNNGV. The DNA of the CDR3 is TGTGCCAGCAGCTTCCGGGACTTAAAGGACGGGGAGCTGTTTTTT. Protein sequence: CASSFRDLKDGELFF.

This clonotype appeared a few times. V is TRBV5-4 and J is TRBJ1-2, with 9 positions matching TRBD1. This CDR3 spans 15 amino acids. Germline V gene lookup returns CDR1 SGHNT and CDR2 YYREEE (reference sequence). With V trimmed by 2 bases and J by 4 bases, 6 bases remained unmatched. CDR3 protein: CASSLWTGDAYGYTF. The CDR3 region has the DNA TGTGCCAGCAGCTTATGGACAGGGGATGCCTATGGCTACACCTTC. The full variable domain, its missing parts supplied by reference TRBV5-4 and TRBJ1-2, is ETGVTQSPTHLIKTRGQQVTLRCSSQSGHNTVSWYQQALGQGPQFIFQYYREEENGRGNFPPRFSGLQFPNYSSELNVNALELDDSALYLCASSLWTGDAYGYTFGSGTRLTVV.

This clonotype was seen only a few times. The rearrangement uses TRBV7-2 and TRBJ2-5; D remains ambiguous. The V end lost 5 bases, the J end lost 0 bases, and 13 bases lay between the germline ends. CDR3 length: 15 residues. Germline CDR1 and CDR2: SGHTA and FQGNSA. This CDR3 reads CASSPNWVYQETQYF. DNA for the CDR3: TGTGCCAGCAGCCCCAACTGGGTGTACCAAGAGACCCAGTACTTC. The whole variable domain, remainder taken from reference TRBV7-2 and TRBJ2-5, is GAGVSQSPSNKVTEKGKDVELRCDPISGHTALYWYRQSLGQGLEFLIYFQGNSAPDKSGLPSDRFSAERTGGSVSTLTIQRTQQEDSAVYLCASSPNWVYQETQYFGPGTRLLVL.

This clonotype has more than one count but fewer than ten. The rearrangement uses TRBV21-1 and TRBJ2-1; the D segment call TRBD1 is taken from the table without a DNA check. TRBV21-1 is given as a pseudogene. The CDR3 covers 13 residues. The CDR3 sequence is CARIPGHHNEQFF. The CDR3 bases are TGTGCCAGAATCCCGGGACATCACAATGAGCAGTTCTTC.